This T cell receptor (beta chain) emerged from a study of cytomegalovirus exposure and HLA in healthy donors. General study points: The authors listed some 160 TCR beta chains as cytomegalovirus-associated. A link between a missense DCLRE1C variant and TCR beta V- and J-gene trimming emerged from a later analysis.

Note on this clone: Its cognate antigen is unknown. Mismatch with germline at one junction end may stem from a read error. Other nucleotide sequences in the sample specify the same CDR3.

This CDR3 is built from 12 residues. CDR1 and CDR2 from the germline V gene are MNHEY and SVGAGI. A multiplex PCR was run with 60 Vbeta primers and 13 Jbeta primers. Measured with immunoSEQ multiplex PCR; TCRdb has only the in-frame clones, and not every one. The profile shows 110,000 to 150,000 clones, under 90% of them singletons. Specimen: PBMCs. The genes are TRBV6-5 and TRBJ1-2, with D perhaps TRBD1 (5 bases). This clonotype was sampled from a boy aged 2 to 10 in good health and CMV-seronegative. CDR3 bases: TGCGCCAGCGGCGACAGCCTCTATGGCTACACCTTC. This translates into CASGDSLYGYTF.